This T cell receptor (beta chain) was sequenced during a study of T cell repertoires in cytomegalovirus infection. On the study more broadly: Indications came from public TCR beta signatures; they pointed to CMV infection and to a matching HLA type. Study-level points and caveats: CMV-specific HLA-C-restricted TCR beta clonotypes dominated the ex vivo response.

Germline CDR1 reads LGHNT; CDR2 reads FRNRAP. Trimming pared 6 bases from V and 10 bases from J, leaving 39 bases between. CDR3 length: 20 amino acids. TCRdb used MiXCR to reprocess the reads, holding one entry per CDR3 protein. This table has 84,000 or so distinct CDR3 sequences, approximately 46% appearing once. This clonotype has only a few counts. Its matching antigen is unknown. This clonotype was sampled from a human donor in good health (CMV status not recorded). Some clones in this sample may be carry-over from other donors' samples. This chain links TRBV12-5 with TRBJ2-5; TRBD2 is a possible D gene (6 bases). Sequencing used CD8+ T cells from cultured PBMCs, obtained from culture after CMV antigen stimulation. The CDR3 loop reads CASGPSRLATEVGVRGSQYF. Here the CDR3 DNA reads TGTGCTAGTGGGCCCAGTCGATTGGCTACTGAGGTCGGAGTGCGGGGTAGCCAGTACTTC.